This T cell receptor (beta chain) stems from a study of beta chain features in type 1 diabetes. Per germline, CDR1 MNHEY and CDR2 SVGAGI. The CDR3 spans 13 residues. V was shortened by 6 bases and J by 8 bases, with 16 bases between the two germline ends. Of note for this clone: Its antigen is currently unknown.

Whole-study findings and limits: Patients with Type 1 diabetes showed moderately but significantly shorter TCRB CDR3s in all four CD4+ subsets.

Expressed TCRB transcripts were sequenced after all isolated RNA was converted to cDNA. Libraries were prepared by immunoSEQ multiplex PCR; TCRdb keeps only in-frame clonotypes and omits some of them. The data hold around 710,000 clones, with approximately 13% observed a single time. This chain uses TRBV6-5 with TRBJ1-2; D is ambiguous. Sequenced: naive CD4+ T cells from blood. The TCR sequence derives from a man aged 25-45 years with type 1 diabetes. The CDR3 protein is CASRSPGDRGYTF. The CDR3 bases are TGTGCCAGCAGATCACCTGGGGATAGAGGCTACACCTTC.